The sequence of this TCR beta chain was determined in a study of cytomegalovirus exposure and HLA in healthy donors. Study outcomes and limitations: Later analysis identified a missense DCLRE1C variant that was linked to TCR beta V- and J-gene trimming. A list of around 160 TCR beta chains associated with cytomegalovirus was given. Earlier analysis found most TCR beta V segments productive about 90% or about 30% of the time.

A word on this clone: What it binds is not known.

Germline V gene lookup returns CDR1 LGHNA and CDR2 YNFKEQ. This CDR3 contains 14 residues. V was shortened by 4 bases and J by 6 bases, with 13 bases between the two germline ends. The PCR made use of 60 Vbeta and 13 Jbeta primers. Original analysis: In a later analysis, of 80 million to 90 million unique beta chains, roughly 11 million appeared in at least two donors. This table comes from immunoSEQ multiplex PCR, and its TCRdb copy is limited to in-frame clones, with some not included. The V and J calls and clone size were taken over from that table, and D and trimming were inferred from the DNA. The sample lists more than 250,000 clones; about 90% were seen once.

The sample was PBMCs. The rearrangement uses TRBV4-2 and TRBJ2-1; the D is unclear. The source of this sequence is a woman aged 18-29 years in good health and CMV-seronegative. The chain's CDR3 is CASSRSRYGNEQFF. The CDR3 DNA is TGTGCCAGCAGCCGATCCAGGTACGGCAATGAGCAGTTCTTC.